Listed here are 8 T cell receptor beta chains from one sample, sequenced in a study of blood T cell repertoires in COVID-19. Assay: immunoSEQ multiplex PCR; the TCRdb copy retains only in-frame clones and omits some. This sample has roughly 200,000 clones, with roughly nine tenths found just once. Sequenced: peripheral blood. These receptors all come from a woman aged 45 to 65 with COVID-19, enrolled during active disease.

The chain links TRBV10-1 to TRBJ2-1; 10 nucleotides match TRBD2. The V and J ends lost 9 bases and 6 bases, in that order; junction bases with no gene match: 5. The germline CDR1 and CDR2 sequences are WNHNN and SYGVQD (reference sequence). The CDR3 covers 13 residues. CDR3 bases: TGCGCCAGATTCCAGCGGGGGGGCAATGAGCAGTTCTTC. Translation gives CARFQRGGNEQFF.

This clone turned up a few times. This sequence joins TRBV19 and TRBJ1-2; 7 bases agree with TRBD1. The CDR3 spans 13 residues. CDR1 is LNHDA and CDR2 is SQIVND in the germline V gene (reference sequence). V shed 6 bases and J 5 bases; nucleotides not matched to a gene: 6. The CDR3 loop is CASRQPGQYGYTF. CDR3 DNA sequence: TGTGCCAGTAGGCAACCGGGACAGTATGGCTACACCTTC. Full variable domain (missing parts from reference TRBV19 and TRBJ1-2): DGGITQSPKYLFRKEGQNVTLSCEQNLNHDAMYWYRQDPGQGLRLIYYSQIVNDFQKGDIAEGYSVSREKKESFPLTVTSAQKNPTAFYLCASRQPGQYGYTFGSGTRLTVV.

CDR3 coding DNA: TGTGCCAGCAGCTCCCTTCCGGGACAGGGGTCCGGCTACACCTTC. Translated: CASSSLPGQGSGYTF. The rearrangement uses TRBV11-2 and TRBJ1-2; the match to TRBD1 covers 10 bases. V was pared by 4 bases and J by 8 bases, with 10 bases of the junction left unmatched. The CDR3 runs to 15 residues. CDR1 and CDR2 from the germline V gene are SGHAT and FQNNGV.

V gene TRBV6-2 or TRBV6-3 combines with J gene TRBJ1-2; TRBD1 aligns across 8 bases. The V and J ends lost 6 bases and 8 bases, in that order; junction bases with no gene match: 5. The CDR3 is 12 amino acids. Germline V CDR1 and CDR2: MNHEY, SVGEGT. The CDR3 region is CASSRGQGGYTF. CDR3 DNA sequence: TGTGCCAGCAGCCGCGGACAGGGCGGCTACACCTTC.

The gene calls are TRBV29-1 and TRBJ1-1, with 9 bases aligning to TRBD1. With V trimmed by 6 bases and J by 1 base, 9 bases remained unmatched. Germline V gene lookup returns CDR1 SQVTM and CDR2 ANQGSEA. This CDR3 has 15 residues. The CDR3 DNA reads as TGCAGCGTCGCTACCGGGACAGGGAGGAACACTGAAGCTTTCTTT. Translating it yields CSVATGTGRNTEAFF.

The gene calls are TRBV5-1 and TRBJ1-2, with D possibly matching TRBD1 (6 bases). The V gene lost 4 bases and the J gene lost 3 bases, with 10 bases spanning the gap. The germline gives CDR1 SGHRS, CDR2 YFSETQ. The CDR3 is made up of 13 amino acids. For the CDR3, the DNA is TGCGCCAGCAGCCAACAGGGAGACTATGGCTACACCTTC. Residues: CASSQQGDYGYTF.

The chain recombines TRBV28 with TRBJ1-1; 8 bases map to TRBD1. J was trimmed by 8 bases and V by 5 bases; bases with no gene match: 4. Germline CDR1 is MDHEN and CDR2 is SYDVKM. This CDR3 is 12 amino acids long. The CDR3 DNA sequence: TGTGCCAGCAGTCGACGGGACAGGGAAGCTTTCTTT. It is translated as CASSRRDREAFF.

CDR3 sequence reads: CASLTGYYEGYTF. CDR3 sequence (DNA): TGTGCCAGCTTAACAGGTTACTATGAAGGCTACACCTTC. V gene TRBV6-5 combines with J gene TRBJ1-2; the D gene is possibly TRBD1 (5 bases). V lost 8 bases and J 8 bases, leaving 18 bases between the germline ends. Looked up from germline, CDR1 is MNHEY and CDR2 is SVGAGI. This CDR3 region has 13 residues.